This T cell receptor beta chain was sequenced in a study of long-term antiretroviral therapy in people with HIV. None of the participants with HIV were treated outside the United States. The germline V gene has CDR1 MNHEY and CDR2 SMNVEV (reference sequence). The CDR3 totals 11 residues. Deletions cut 5 bases from V and 8 bases from J, with 10 bases between. Survey-level immunoSEQ v3.0 assays were run. Using immunoSEQ multiplex PCR, the repertoire was profiled, and TCRdb retains in-frame clones only, with some absent. Here the sample spans approximately 24,000 clones, 85% to 90% being singletons. The rearrangement links TRBV27 to TRBJ2-7; no reliable D call. The receptor was isolated from a man aged 25-45 years with HIV. Sequencing was performed on unsorted PBMCs, taken more than 4.3 years after starting antiretroviral therapy. The CDR3 nucleotides read TGTGCCAGCAGTCGTGGCCCCCAGCAGTACTTC. Translation: CASSRGPQQYF.